These 20 T cell receptor beta chains originate from one sample sequenced in a study of T cell changes during pregnancy in multiple sclerosis. The table came from immunoSEQ multiplex PCR; TCRdb's copy has only in-frame clones and leaves some out. The sample lists around 36,000 clones; about nine tenths were seen once. The sequencing used CD4+ T cells from peripheral blood mononuclear cells, collected in the third trimester of pregnancy. These TCRs come from a female donor with multiple sclerosis, enrolled in a pregnancy study.

The chain recombines TRBV7-9 with TRBJ2-7; perhaps TRBD2 as D (6 bases). Per the germline V gene, CDR1 is SEHNR and CDR2 is FQNEAQ (reference sequence). The CDR3 sequence is 15 residues long. The V end lost 5 bases, the J end lost 3 bases, and 17 bases lay between the germline ends. CDR3 loop: CASSIPSETIYEQYF. In DNA, the CDR3 is TGTGCCAGCAGCATCCCTAGCGAGACCATCTACGAGCAGTACTTC.

The chain combines TRBV5-1 with TRBJ1-2; tentatively, D is TRBD1 (5 bases). V lost 0 bases, J lost 4 bases, and 7 bases lay in between. Germline V gene sequence: CDR1 SGHRS, CDR2 YFSETQ. CDR3 size: 13 residues. CDR3 DNA sequence: TGCGCCAGCAGCTTGGACGGGGGCTATGGCTACACCTTC. Its protein product is CASSLDGGYGYTF.

CDR3: CASSAGLAGGHDEQFF. DNA of the CDR3: TGCGCCAGCAGCGCCGGACTAGCGGGAGGGCATGATGAGCAGTTCTTC. The rearrangement uses TRBV5-1 and TRBJ2-1, with 15 positions matching TRBD2. V lost 4 bases and J lost 8; bases outside the gene matches: 7. This CDR3 region has 16 residues. Per germline, CDR1 SGHRS and CDR2 YFSETQ.

V and J are TRBV5-1 and TRBJ2-3, with 7 bases identical to TRBD2. Germline V gene lookup returns CDR1 SGHRS and CDR2 YFSETQ. This CDR3 spans 11 amino acids. The V and J ends lost 4 bases and 8 bases, in that order; junction bases with no gene match: 1. In nucleotides, the CDR3 is TGCGCCAGCAGCCTAGCGGCTACGCAGTATTTT. The encoded protein is CASSLAATQYF.

The gene calls are TRBV5-1 and TRBJ1-6, with 7 bases lining up with TRBD1. From germline, CDR1 is SGHRS and CDR2 YFSETQ. Unmatched junction bases numbered 5, after V lost 1 base and J lost 10 bases. The CDR3 contains 14 residues. The CDR3 DNA sequence: TGCGCCAGCAGCTTGAGGGGGCGAGGGTCACCCCTCCACTTT. It encodes CASSLRGRGSPLHF.

The CDR3, as DNA: TGTGCCATCAGGCAATTCAGGGATATGAACACTGAAGCTTTCTTT. The encoded protein is CAIRQFRDMNTEAFF. This rearrangement joins TRBV10-3 to TRBJ1-1; a possible D gene is TRBD1 (5 bases). The length of the CDR3 is 15 residues. V lost 6 bases, J lost 0 bases, and 14 bases lay in between. Germline V gives CDR1 ENHRY, CDR2 SYGVKD.

J is TRBJ2-5 and V is TRBV29-1; D not certain. Germline V gene lookup returns CDR1 SQVTM and CDR2 ANQGSEA. The CDR3 loop spans 12 amino acids. Deletions cut 2 bases from V and 9 bases from J, with 13 bases between. The CDR3 coding sequence is TGCAGCGTTGAATACCCCTTACGGGCCCAGTACTTC. Amino acid sequence: CSVEYPLRAQYF.

V and J are TRBV30 and TRBJ1-6, with 7 bases fitting TRBD1. This CDR3 is 13 amino acids long. Germline V gene lookup returns CDR1 GTSNPN and CDR2 SVGIG (reference sequence). The trim removed 8 bases at V and 5 bases at J, leaving 6 bases unmatched. The CDR3 is CAGDRTNNSPLHF. The DNA for the CDR3 is TGTGCCGGGGACAGAACTAATAATTCACCCCTCCACTTT.

V usage is TRBV5-4 and J usage is TRBJ1-1; 8 positions agree with TRBD1. J was trimmed by 3 bases and V by 4 bases; bases with no gene match: 2. CDR1 and CDR2 from the germline V gene are SGHNT and YYREEE (reference sequence). The CDR3 is 13 amino acids. The CDR3 coding sequence is TGTGCCAGCAGCCAGGACAGGGACACTGAAGCTTTCTTT. Its protein is CASSQDRDTEAFF.

The J gene is TRBJ1-2, the V gene TRBV27; 7 bases align to TRBD1. The germline V gene encodes CDR1 MNHEY and CDR2 SMNVEV (reference sequence). This CDR3 has 18 amino acids. After removal of 3 bases from V and 0 bases from J, the junction contained 13 bases not matched to a gene. CDR3 DNA: TGTGCCAGCAGTTTGCACAGGGGTCTATTAGGGGCTAACTATGGCTACACCTTC. Its translation is CASSLHRGLLGANYGYTF.

The rearrangement links TRBV5-8 to TRBJ2-3, with 9 positions matching TRBD1. The V segment lost 3 bases and the J segment 0 bases; nucleotides outside the gene matches: 11. The CDR3 loop spans 18 amino acids. Per germline, CDR1 SGHTS and CDR2 YDEGEE. CDR3 nucleotides: TGTGCCAGCAGCTGGACAGGGGCCGTGCAGCCTAGCACAGATACGCAGTATTTT. It specifies CASSWTGAVQPSTDTQYF.

CDR3: CASSPKGGTEAFF. In DNA form, the CDR3 reads TGTGCCAGCTCACCGAAGGGAGGGACTGAAGCTTTCTTT. The V and J genes are TRBV18 and TRBJ1-1, with unresolved D. Germline V gene data show CDR1 as KGHSH and CDR2 as LQKENI. The germline V and J ends were trimmed by 3 bases and 5 bases, with 10 bases remaining between them. The CDR3 contains 13 residues. The whole variable domain, filled in from reference TRBV18 and TRBJ1-1, reads NAGVMQNPRHLVRRRGQEARLRCSPMKGHSHVYWYRQLPEEGLKFMVYLQKENIIDESGMPKERFSAEFPKEGPSILRIQQVVRGDSAAYFCASSPKGGTEAFFGQGTRLTVV.

This chain connects TRBV29-1 to TRBJ2-2, with a weak D call TRBD1 (6 bases). The germline CDR1 and CDR2 sequences are SQVTM and ANQGSEA. V was cut by 5 bases and J by 4 bases, with 11 bases left in between. This CDR3 comprises 13 residues. CDR3 bases: TGCAGCGTTCTTTACAGGGTCACCGGGGAGCTGTTTTTT. Its protein product is CSVLYRVTGELFF.

V gene TRBV7-9 combines with J gene TRBJ2-1, with 14 bases aligning to TRBD2. CDR3 length: 15 residues. V lost 2 bases and J lost 15; bases outside the gene matches: 9. CDR1 SEHNR and CDR2 FQNEAQ come from the germline V gene (reference sequence). The CDR3 is CASSLRAGTSGGPFF. CDR3 in DNA: TGTGCCAGCAGCTTAAGAGCCGGGACTAGCGGGGGTCCGTTCTTC.

The chain joins TRBV7-9 to TRBJ2-3; maybe TRBD1 (7 bases). Per the germline V gene, CDR1 is SEHNR and CDR2 is FQNEAQ (reference sequence). Trimming left V 7 bases short and J 5 bases short, with 10 bases between. The CDR3 runs 12 residues. CDR3 sequence (DNA): TGTGCCAGCAACAGGGGAGGAGATACGCAGTATTTT. This translates into CASNRGGDTQYF. Combining the CDR3 with reference TRBV7-9 and TRBJ2-3 gives the whole variable domain DTGVSQNPRHKITKRGQNVTFRCDPISEHNRLYWYRQTLGQGPEFLTYFQNEAQLEKSRLLSDRFSAERPKGSFSTLEIQRTEQGDSAMYLCASNRGGDTQYFGPGTRLTVL.

This chain links TRBV27 with TRBJ1-5; perhaps TRBD1 as D (5 bases). The germline V gene encodes CDR1 MNHEY and CDR2 SMNVEV (reference sequence). The CDR3 spans 16 residues. Trimming took off 7 bases at V and 0 bases at J, with 16 bases between the two ends. The CDR3 loop reads CASKSRGGYSNQPQHF. The CDR3 coding sequence is TGTGCCAGCAAGTCTAGGGGCGGATATAGCAATCAGCCCCAGCATTTT.

This clone was seen more than once but under ten times. The chain is built from TRBV2 and TRBJ1-1; a weak D match, TRBD1 (5 bases). The CDR3 consists of 15 residues. Trimming took off 6 bases at V and 3 bases at J, with 17 bases between the two ends. Germline V CDR1 and CDR2: SNHLY, FYNNEI. The CDR3 bases are TGTGCCAGCAGGAGCCCCTGGGGGGTTGACACTGAAGCTTTCTTT. This sequence encodes CASRSPWGVDTEAFF.

This chain joins TRBV7-9 and TRBJ1-1; D possibly corresponds to TRBD1 (5 bases). The CDR3 has 15 residues. V was cut by 1 base and J by 1 base, with 10 bases left in between. Germline V lookup: CDR1 SEHNR, CDR2 FQNEAQ (reference sequence). The CDR3 is CASSLGAGKNTEAFF. Here the CDR3 DNA reads TGTGCCAGCAGCTTAGGAGCAGGGAAGAACACTGAAGCTTTCTTT.

CDR3 amino acids: CASSSRTSGRNTGELFF. CDR3 DNA: TGTGCCAGCAGTTCCCGGACTAGCGGGAGAAACACCGGGGAGCTGTTTTTT. The chain combines TRBV27 with TRBJ2-2; TRBD2 matches 13 bases. Losses at the gene ends were 4 bases for V and 2 bases for J; bases not matched to a gene: 4. The CDR3 length is 17 residues. CDR1 MNHEY and CDR2 SMNVEV come from the germline V gene (reference sequence).

This chain joins TRBV29-1 and TRBJ2-3; 7 bases line up with TRBD2. Germline V CDR1 and CDR2: SQVTM, ANQGSEA. There are 14 residues in the CDR3. V shed 7 bases, J shed 1 base, and the junction held 8 bases outside the gene matches. In DNA, the CDR3 is TGCAGCGGGGTGGCGGCGGGAGGCACAGATACGCAGTATTTT. It is translated as CSGVAAGGTDTQYF.